This T cell receptor beta chain was sequenced in a study of T cell changes during pregnancy in multiple sclerosis. CDR1 LGHNA and CDR2 YSLEER come from the germline V gene. V gave up 0 bases and J gave up 0 bases, with 14 bases separating them. CDR3 length equals 18 residues. Produced via immunoSEQ multiplex PCR; TCRdb's table is partial and in-frame only. The sample contains tens of thousands of clones, 93% of which appear only once. This rearrangement joins TRBV4-3 to TRBJ1-4; no clear D gene. The receptor's source is a female donor with multiple sclerosis, enrolled in a pregnancy study. Sequencing used CD8+ T cells from peripheral blood mononuclear cells, obtained in the second trimester of pregnancy. The CDR3 coding sequence is TGCGCCAGCAGCCAAGATCGATACACAGCTACAACTAATGAAAAACTGTTTTTT. Translated: CASSQDRYTATTNEKLFF.